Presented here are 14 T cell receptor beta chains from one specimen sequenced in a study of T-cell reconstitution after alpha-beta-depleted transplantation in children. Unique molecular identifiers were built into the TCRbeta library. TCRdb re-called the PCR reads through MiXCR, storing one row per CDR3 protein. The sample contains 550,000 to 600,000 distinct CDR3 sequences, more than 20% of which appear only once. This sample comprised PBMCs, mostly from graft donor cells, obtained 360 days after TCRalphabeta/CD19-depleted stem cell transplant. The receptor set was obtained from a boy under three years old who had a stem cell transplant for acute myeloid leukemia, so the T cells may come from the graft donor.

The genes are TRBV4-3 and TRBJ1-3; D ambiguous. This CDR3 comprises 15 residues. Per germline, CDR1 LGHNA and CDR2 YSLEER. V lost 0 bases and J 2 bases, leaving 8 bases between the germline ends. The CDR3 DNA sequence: TGCGCCAGCAGCCAAGATGGAACGGCTGGAAACACCATATATTTT. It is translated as CASSQDGTAGNTIYF.

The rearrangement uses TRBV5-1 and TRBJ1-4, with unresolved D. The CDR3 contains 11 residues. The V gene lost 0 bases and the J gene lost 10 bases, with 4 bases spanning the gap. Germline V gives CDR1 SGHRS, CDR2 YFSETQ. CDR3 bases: TGCGCCAGCAGCTTGGGTGGAAAACTGTTTTTT. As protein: CASSLGGKLFF.

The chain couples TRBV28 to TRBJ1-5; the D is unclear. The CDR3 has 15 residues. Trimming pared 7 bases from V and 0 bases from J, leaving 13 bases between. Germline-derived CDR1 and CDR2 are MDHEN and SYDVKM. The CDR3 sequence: CASTNWWDSNQPQHF. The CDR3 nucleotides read TGTGCCAGCACCAACTGGTGGGATAGCAATCAGCCCCAGCATTTT.

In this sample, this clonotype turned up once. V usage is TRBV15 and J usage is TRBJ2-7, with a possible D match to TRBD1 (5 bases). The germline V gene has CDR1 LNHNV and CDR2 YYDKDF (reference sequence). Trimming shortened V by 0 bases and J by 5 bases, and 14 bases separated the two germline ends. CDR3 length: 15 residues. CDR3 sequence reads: CATSRDNAGWNEQYV. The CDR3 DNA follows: TGTGCCACCAGCAGAGATAACGCAGGGTGGAACGAGCAGTACGTC.

Here the CDR3 DNA reads TGCGCCAGCAGCCAAGTTCGGGGTCTTACTGAAGCTTTCTTT. This translates into CASSQVRGLTEAFF. The V gene is TRBV4-1, the J gene TRBJ1-1; D not certain. Trimming pared 1 base from V and 5 bases from J, leaving 11 bases between. The CDR3 spans 14 residues. Per germline, CDR1 MGHRA and CDR2 YSYEKL.

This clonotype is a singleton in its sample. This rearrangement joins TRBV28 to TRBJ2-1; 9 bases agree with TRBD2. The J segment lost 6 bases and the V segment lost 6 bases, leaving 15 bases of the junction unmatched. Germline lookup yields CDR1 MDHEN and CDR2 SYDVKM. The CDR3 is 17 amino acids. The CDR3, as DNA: TGTGCCAGCAGGCATGAGCGGGGGGCCCCTTTGGCCAATGAGCAGTTCTTC. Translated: CASRHERGAPLANEQFF.

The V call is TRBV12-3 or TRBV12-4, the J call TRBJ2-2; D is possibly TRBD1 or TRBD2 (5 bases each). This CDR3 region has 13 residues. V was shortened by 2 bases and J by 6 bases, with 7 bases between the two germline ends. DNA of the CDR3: TGTGCCAGCAGTTTAATGGGGGCCGGGGAGCTGTTTTTT. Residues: CASSLMGAGELFF.

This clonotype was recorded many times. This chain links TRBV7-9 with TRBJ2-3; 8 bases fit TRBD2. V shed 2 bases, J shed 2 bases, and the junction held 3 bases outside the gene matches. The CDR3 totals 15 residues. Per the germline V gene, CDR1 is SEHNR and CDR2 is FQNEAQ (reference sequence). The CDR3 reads CASSLSSGLTDTQYF. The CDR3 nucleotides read TGTGCCAGCAGCTTATCTAGCGGGCTCACAGATACGCAGTATTTT.

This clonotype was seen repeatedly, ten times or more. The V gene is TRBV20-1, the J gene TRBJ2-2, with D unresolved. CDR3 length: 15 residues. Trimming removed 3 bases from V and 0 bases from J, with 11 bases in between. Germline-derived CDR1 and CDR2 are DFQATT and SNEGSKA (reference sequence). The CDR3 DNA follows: TGCAGTGCTAGTTCTGGCAGGCCGAACACCGGGGAGCTGTTTTTT. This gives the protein CSASSGRPNTGELFF.

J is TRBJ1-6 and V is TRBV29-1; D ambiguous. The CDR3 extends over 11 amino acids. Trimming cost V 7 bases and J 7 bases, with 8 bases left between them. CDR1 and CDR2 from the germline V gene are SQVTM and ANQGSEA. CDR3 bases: TGCAGCGACCCCAGAAATTCACCCCTCCACTTT. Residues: CSDPRNSPLHF.

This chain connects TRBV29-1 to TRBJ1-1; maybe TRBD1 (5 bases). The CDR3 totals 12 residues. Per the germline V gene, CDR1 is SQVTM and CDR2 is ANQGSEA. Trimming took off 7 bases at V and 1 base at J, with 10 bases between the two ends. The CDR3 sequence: CSGRVGNTEAFF. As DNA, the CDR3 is TGCAGCGGCAGGGTGGGGAACACTGAAGCTTTCTTT.

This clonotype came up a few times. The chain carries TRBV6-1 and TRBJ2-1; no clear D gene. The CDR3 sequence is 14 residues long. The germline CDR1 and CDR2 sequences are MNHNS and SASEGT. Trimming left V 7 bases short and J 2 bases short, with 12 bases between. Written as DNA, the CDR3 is TGTGCCAGCAAGCCCCCAGTCCCCTACAATGAGCAGTTCTTC. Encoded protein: CASKPPVPYNEQFF.

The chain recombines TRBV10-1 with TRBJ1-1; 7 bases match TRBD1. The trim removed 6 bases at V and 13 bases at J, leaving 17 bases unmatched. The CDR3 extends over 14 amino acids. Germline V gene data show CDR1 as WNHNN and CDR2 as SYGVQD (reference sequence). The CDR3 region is CASSTRGSGGVLFF. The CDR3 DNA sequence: TGCGCCAGCAGCACCCGAGGGTCAGGGGGAGTTCTTTTCTTT.

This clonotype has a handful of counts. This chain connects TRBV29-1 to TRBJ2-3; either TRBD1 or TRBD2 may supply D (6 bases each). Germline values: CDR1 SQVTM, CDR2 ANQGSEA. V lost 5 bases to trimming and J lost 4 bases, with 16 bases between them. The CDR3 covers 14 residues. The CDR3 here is CSVLGGPLADTQYF. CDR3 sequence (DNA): TGCAGCGTTCTCGGGGGCCCTTTGGCAGATACGCAGTATTTT.